This T cell receptor beta chain was sequenced during a study of T cell responses to AZD1222 COVID-19 vaccine. About the study: Recipients boosted at about 4 weeks or about 12 weeks are pooled. Study-level results: After two AZD1222 doses, spike-specific TCR breadth and depth rose versus day 0. The donor group comprised mostly white British people and more females; the analysis possibly underestimated clonal diversity. Repertoires were sampled only after the peak T cell response.

Comments on this clone: What it binds is unknown.

CDR1 and CDR2 from the germline V gene are WSHSY and SAAADI. Trimming removed 2 bases at V and 0 bases at J, with 5 bases between. CDR3 length: 15 residues. Clones were sequenced by immunoSEQ multiplex PCR, and TCRdb holds only the in-frame ones, with some missing. Here the sample spans about 100,000 clones, 88% being singletons. This sequence originates from an adult in good health. The chain uses TRBV10-2 and TRBJ1-6, with D uncertain. Material: peripheral blood, obtained on day 0 of AZD1222 vaccination. In DNA, the CDR3 is TGCGCCAGCAGTGAGGGAAGCTCCTATAATTCACCCCTCCACTTT. Translating it yields CASSEGSSYNSPLHF.